This entry lists 25 T cell receptor beta chains sequenced from one sample in a study of breast tumors, draining lymph nodes, adjacent tissues. In TCRdb, the multiplex PCR reads were re-called with MiXCR into one record per CDR3 protein. This sample has around 290,000 distinct CDR3 sequences; around 30% occur once, and the top ten carry more than 0.95%. Axillary draining lymph nodes of breast cancer patients supplied the node samples. Sequenced: axillary lymph node tissue. Every receptor here comes from a female donor with breast cancer. Some clones in this sample may be carry-over from other donors' samples.

This clonotype appeared many times. The V gene is TRBV9, the J gene TRBJ2-2; 8 positions match TRBD2. V was clipped by 0 bases and J by 5 bases; unmatched bases: 9. CDR1 is SGDLS, CDR2 YYNGEE, per germline. This CDR3 is built from 17 residues. The CDR3 reads CASSVDPGLVVTGELFF. CDR3 in DNA: TGTGCCAGCAGCGTAGACCCGGGACTAGTGGTTACCGGGGAGCTGTTTTTT.

This clonotype has at least ten counts. V is TRBV20-1 and J is TRBJ2-7; TRBD2 agrees at 16 bases. Germline loops: CDR1 DFQATT, CDR2 SNEGSKA (reference sequence). The CDR3 length is 17 residues. V lost 7 bases, J lost 7 bases, and 16 bases stayed unmatched. For the CDR3, the DNA is TGCAGTGTCAAGACCGGGACTAGCGGGAGGGCTCAGTGGGAGCAGTACTTC. This codes for CSVKTGTSGRAQWEQYF.

The V and J genes are TRBV27 and TRBJ2-3; no definite D call. V lost 3 bases, J lost 2 bases, and 9 bases lay in between. Per the germline V gene, CDR1 is MNHEY and CDR2 is SMNVEV (reference sequence). This CDR3 spans 14 amino acids. In nucleotides, the CDR3 is TGTGCCAGCAGTTTGGTGGGGTACACAGATACGCAGTATTTT. This gives the protein CASSLVGYTDTQYF.

The chain links TRBV6-4 to TRBJ2-5; TRBD1 agrees at 9 bases. Germline CDR1 and CDR2: MRHNA and SNTAGT. The CDR3 totals 15 residues. V was pared by 2 bases and J by 4 bases, with 5 bases of the junction left unmatched. CDR3 DNA: TGTGCCAGCAGTGACCGGGACAGGGTGGGAGAGACCCAGTACTTC. Its translation: CASSDRDRVGETQYF.

About this clonotype itself: It may be a read error: a sequence one base away is much more abundant. The CDR3 DNA reads as TGTGCCAGCAGCTCCACTGGACCAGCGGGTTTATACGAGCAGTACTTC. Residues: CASSSTGPAGLYEQYF. The gene calls are TRBV5-5 and TRBJ2-7; possibly TRBD2 for D (6 bases). CDR3 length: 16 residues. The germline CDR1 and CDR2 sequences are SGHKS and YYEKEE (reference sequence). V dropped 3 bases and J dropped 4 bases, with 20 bases sitting between them.

This rearrangement joins TRBV29-1 to TRBJ2-5; D is possibly TRBD2 (6 bases). There are 16 residues in the CDR3. Germline assignment: CDR1 SQVTM and CDR2 ANQGSEA. The V end lost 4 bases, the J end lost 5 bases, and 23 bases lay between the germline ends. The chain's CDR3 is CSVVLAGPLPTETQYF. The CDR3 region has the DNA TGCAGCGTTGTATTGGCGGGACCATTACCCACTGAGACCCAGTACTTC.

As to this clonotype: At one of its ends the junction is not consistent with the germline gene, which may arise from a read error. This rearrangement joins TRBV29-1 to TRBJ2-1; D is uncertain. The CDR3 covers 19 residues. The germline V gene encodes CDR1 SQVTM and CDR2 ANQGSEA. The CDR3 region is CAWSVHPPSAFSSYNEQFF. The CDR3 DNA reads as TGTGCCTGGAGTGTACACCCTCCTTCAGCGTTCAGCTCCTACAATGAGCAGTTCTTC.

Worth noting for this clonotype: A much larger clone differs from this one at a single base, so this may be a read error. CDR3 bases: TGCGCCAGCAGCCAAGATGAGGCAGGGGGGCTTGGAAACACCATATATTTT. As protein: CASSQDEAGGLGNTIYF. The rearrangement joins TRBV4-1 to TRBJ1-3, with 7 bases lining up with TRBD1. V lost 0 bases and J lost 3; bases outside the gene matches: 8. Germline V CDR1 and CDR2: MGHRA, YSYEKL. The CDR3 sequence is 17 residues long.

This clonotype appeared a few times. The chain has TRBV6-4 and TRBJ2-7; unclear D gene. In germline, CDR1 is MRHNA, CDR2 SNTAGT. The CDR3 consists of 14 residues. The ends were cut back, 5 bases at V and 7 bases at J, with 18 bases in the middle. The CDR3 here is CASSNPGPAAEQYF. CDR3 DNA: TGTGCCAGCAGTAACCCCGGGCCGGCGGCGGAGCAGTACTTC.

There are many counts of this clonotype. This rearrangement joins TRBV4-1 to TRBJ2-3; 7 positions agree with TRBD2. The CDR3 has 18 amino acids. The V gene's germline CDR1 is MGHRA and CDR2 YSYEKL. V was pared by 7 bases and J by 3 bases, with 19 bases of the junction left unmatched. The CDR3 sequence: CASTVPREVCGRTDTQYF. CDR3 coding DNA: TGCGCCAGCACGGTCCCCCGGGAGGTATGTGGGCGGACAGATACGCAGTATTTT.

This chain uses TRBV9 with TRBJ2-3; 16 bases map to TRBD2. With 10 bases clipped from V and 9 bases from J, the junction kept 11 bases outside the gene matches. The CDR3 runs to 15 residues. CDR1 and CDR2 from the germline V gene are SGDLS and YYNGEE. The chain's CDR3 is CAGGTSGRAGCTQYF. The CDR3 DNA reads as TGTGCCGGCGGGACTAGCGGGAGGGCAGGGTGCACGCAGTATTTT.

This chain links TRBV7-3 with TRBJ2-1; 10 bases are shared with TRBD2. Trimming removed 1 base from V and 7 bases from J; junction bases left unmatched: 13. Per germline, CDR1 SGHTA and CDR2 FQGTGA. There are 18 residues in the CDR3. For the CDR3, the DNA is TGTGCCAGCAGCTTAATTCTCGCCTTAGCGGGAGGAGGTAATGAGCAGTTCTTC. It specifies CASSLILALAGGGNEQFF.

This clonotype was counted many times. The chain is built from TRBV5-1 and TRBJ2-7; 9 nucleotides line up with TRBD1. Germline CDR1 and CDR2: SGHRS and YFSETQ. The CDR3 is 15 amino acids. The ends lost 4 bases at V and 3 bases at J; junction bases unmatched: 8. The CDR3 region is CASSGGQGQYYEQYF. CDR3 bases: TGCGCCAGCAGCGGGGGACAGGGACAATACTACGAGCAGTACTTC. The variable domain in full, with the rest retrieved from reference TRBV5-1 and TRBJ2-7, is KAGVTQTPRYLIKTRGQQVTLSCSPISGHRSVSWYQQTPGQGLQFLFEYFSETQRNKGNFPGRFSGRQFSNSRSEMNVSTLELGDSALYLCASSGGQGQYYEQYFGPGTRLTVT.

The chain links TRBV6-6 to TRBJ1-1, with no clear D. Germline V gives CDR1 MNHNY, CDR2 SVGAGI (reference sequence). Trimming removed 2 bases at V and 0 bases at J, with 7 bases between. The CDR3 length is 14 residues. CDR3 residues: CASSYLGVNTEAFF. The CDR3 DNA follows: TGTGCCAGCAGTTACCTTGGGGTGAACACTGAAGCTTTCTTT.

This clonotype was seen just once. A clone one base away is much larger, so this may be a read error. Without the conserved terminal phenylalanine or tryptophan, this CDR3 likely stems from a read error. The chain uses TRBV20-1 and TRBJ2-3, with D hard to call. Germline values: CDR1 DFQATT, CDR2 SNEGSKA (reference sequence). CDR3 length: 14 amino acids. The V gene lost 0 bases and the J gene lost 6 bases, with 13 bases spanning the gap. CDR3 nucleotides: TGCAGTGCTAGAGAGGTAGTCCCGAGGGATACGCAGTATCTT. It encodes CSAREVVPRDTQYL.

On this clonotype itself: This may arise from a read error, as a much more abundant clone is one base away. No conserved phenylalanine or tryptophan ends this CDR3, so it is likely a read error. It is unclear where the CDR3 begins or ends on the DNA, so no DNA is shown, and the CDR3 is as TCRdb lists it. The J gene is TRBJ1-5, the V gene TRBV7-7; no DNA check was done on the table's D call, TRBD1. Germline values: CDR1 SSHAT, CDR2 FNYEAQ (reference sequence). 9 amino acids form the CDR3, both terminal residues included. CDR3 in amino acids: CAGSVTGAA.

V and J are TRBV3-1 and TRBJ2-3, with TRBD2 matching over 8 bases. V was pared by 7 bases and J by 6 bases, with 15 bases of the junction left unmatched. This CDR3 is built from 16 residues. Germline CDR1 and CDR2: LGHDT and YNNKEL (reference sequence). DNA of the CDR3: TGTGCCAGCACCCCAACTGGGACTAGGGCAGCGGATACGCAGTATTTT. It specifies CASTPTGTRAADTQYF.

The sample holds a few counts of this clonotype. This chain links TRBV30 with TRBJ2-1; D is perhaps TRBD2 (6 bases). The CDR3 runs to 12 residues. The germline V gene encodes CDR1 GTSNPN and CDR2 SVGIG (reference sequence). Trimming stripped 3 bases from V and 10 bases from J, with 13 bases between. In DNA, the CDR3 is TGTGCCTGGAGCGCCGCGGGATTCGAGCAGTTCTTC. Protein: CAWSAAGFEQFF. Full variable domain (rest looked up from reference TRBV30 and TRBJ2-1): SQTIHQWPATLVQPVGSPLSLECTVEGTSNPNLYWYRQAAGRGLQLLFYSVGIGQISSEVPQNLSASRPQDRQFILSSKKLLLSDSGFYLCAWSAAGFEQFFGPGTRLTVL.

The table lists this clonotype with many counts. This sequence joins TRBV10-3 and TRBJ1-2; perhaps TRBD1 as D (6 bases). The CDR3 consists of 17 residues. Germline V gene lookup returns CDR1 ENHRY and CDR2 SYGVKD. Trimming took off 3 bases at V and 1 base at J, with 18 bases between the two ends. The CDR3 region has the DNA TGTGCCATCAGTGAATCGGCCACTTGGACAGATAACTATGGCTACACCTTC. It translates to CAISESATWTDNYGYTF.

With respect to this clonotype: A read error may explain this, as a much larger clone is one base away. This rearrangement joins TRBV9 to TRBJ2-5; D call uncertain. In germline, CDR1 is SGDLS, CDR2 YYNGEE. The CDR3 runs 14 residues. Here the CDR3 reads CASSVGWKQETQSF. The CDR3 DNA is TGTGCCAGCAGCGTAGGGTGGAAACAAGAGACCCAGTCCTTC. Looking up the rest from reference TRBV9 and TRBJ2-5 gives the full variable domain: DSGVTQTPKHLITATGQRVTLRCSPRSGDLSVYWYQQSLDQGLQFLIQYYNGEERAKGNILERFSAQQFPDLHSELNLSSLELGDSALYFCASSVGWKQETQSFGPGTRLLVL.

This chain joins TRBV12-3 or TRBV12-4 and TRBJ2-2; D is perhaps TRBD2 (5 bases). CDR3 length: 17 amino acids. Trimming took off 3 bases at V and 7 bases at J, with 21 bases between the two ends. The CDR3 loop is CASSFPLSLARRGELFF. The CDR3 DNA reads TGTGCCAGCAGTTTCCCTCTCTCTCTAGCCCGACGCGGGGAGCTGTTTTTT.

The J gene is TRBJ2-5, the V gene TRBV7-9; tentative D call: TRBD1 (6 bases). CDR3 length: 14 amino acids. Germline V gene data show CDR1 as SEHNR and CDR2 as FQNEAQ (reference sequence). V lost 5 bases and J 4 bases, leaving 14 bases between the germline ends. The CDR3 sequence is CASSGRTGRETQYF. The CDR3 DNA reads as TGTGCCAGCAGCGGAAGAACAGGGCGAGAGACCCAGTACTTC.

The V and J genes are TRBV19 and TRBJ2-1; tentative D call: TRBD2 (6 bases). V was pared by 0 bases and J by 7 bases, with 16 bases between. From germline, CDR1 is LNHDA and CDR2 SQIVND (reference sequence). This CDR3 region has 16 residues. CDR3 coding DNA: TGTGCCAGTAGTATAGATCTTTGGGGAGGTGGGAATGAGCAGTTCTTC. Its protein is CASSIDLWGGGNEQFF.

In this sample, this clonotype turned up many times. The V and J genes are TRBV5-1 and TRBJ2-1; D is ambiguous. The CDR3 has 14 residues. V was trimmed by 4 bases and J by 1 base, leaving 9 bases between them. The germline gives CDR1 SGHRS, CDR2 YFSETQ. The CDR3 nucleotides read TGCGCCAGCAGCCTCGGTGGTTCCTACAATGAGCAGTTCTTC. Translated, it gives CASSLGGSYNEQFF. Full variable domain (missing parts from reference TRBV5-1 and TRBJ2-1): KAGVTQTPRYLIKTRGQQVTLSCSPISGHRSVSWYQQTPGQGLQFLFEYFSETQRNKGNFPGRFSGRQFSNSRSEMNVSTLELGDSALYLCASSLGGSYNEQFFGPGTRLTVL.

This clonotype was counted at least ten times. The chain employs TRBV9 and TRBJ1-3; 7 nucleotides agree with TRBD1. V was pared by 0 bases and J by 3 bases, with 9 bases of the junction left unmatched. This CDR3 is built from 17 residues. Germline CDR1 is SGDLS and CDR2 is YYNGEE. In nucleotides, the CDR3 is TGTGCCAGCAGCGTAGCCCCTACAGGGGCAGGTGGAAACACCATATATTTT. This translates into CASSVAPTGAGGNTIYF.